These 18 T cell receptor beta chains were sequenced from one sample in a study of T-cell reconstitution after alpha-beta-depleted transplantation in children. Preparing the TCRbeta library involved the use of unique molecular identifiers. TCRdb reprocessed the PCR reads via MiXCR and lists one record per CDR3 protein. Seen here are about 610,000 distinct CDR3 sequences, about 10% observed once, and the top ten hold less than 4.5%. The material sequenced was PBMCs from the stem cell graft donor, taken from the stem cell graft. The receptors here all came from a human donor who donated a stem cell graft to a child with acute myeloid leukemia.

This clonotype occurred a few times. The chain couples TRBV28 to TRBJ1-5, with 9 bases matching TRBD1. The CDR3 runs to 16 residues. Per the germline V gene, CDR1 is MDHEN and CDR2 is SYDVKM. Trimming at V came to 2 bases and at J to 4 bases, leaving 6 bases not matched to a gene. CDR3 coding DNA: TGTGCCAGCAGTTTAGGACAGGGGAGGGGAAATCAGCCCCAGCATTTT. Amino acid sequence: CASSLGQGRGNQPQHF.

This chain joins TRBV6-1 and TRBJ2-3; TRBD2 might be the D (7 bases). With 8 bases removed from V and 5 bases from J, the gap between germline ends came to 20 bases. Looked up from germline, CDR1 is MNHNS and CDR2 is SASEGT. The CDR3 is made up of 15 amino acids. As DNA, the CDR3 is TGTGCCAGCGCGGACCGGGGGGCGGGAGAAGATACGCAGTATTTT. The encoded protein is CASADRGAGEDTQYF.

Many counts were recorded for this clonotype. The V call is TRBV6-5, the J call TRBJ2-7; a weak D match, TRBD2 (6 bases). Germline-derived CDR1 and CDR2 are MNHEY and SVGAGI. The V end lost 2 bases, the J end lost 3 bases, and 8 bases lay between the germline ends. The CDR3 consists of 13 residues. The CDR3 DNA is TGTGCCAGCAGTTACAGGCGGGGCTACGAGCAGTACTTC. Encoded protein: CASSYRRGYEQYF.

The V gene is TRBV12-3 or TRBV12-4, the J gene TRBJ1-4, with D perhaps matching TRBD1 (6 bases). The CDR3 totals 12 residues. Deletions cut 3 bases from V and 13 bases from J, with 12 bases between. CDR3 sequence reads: CASSLGGSRLFF. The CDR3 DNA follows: TGTGCCAGCAGTTTGGGGGGCTCTAGACTGTTTTTT.

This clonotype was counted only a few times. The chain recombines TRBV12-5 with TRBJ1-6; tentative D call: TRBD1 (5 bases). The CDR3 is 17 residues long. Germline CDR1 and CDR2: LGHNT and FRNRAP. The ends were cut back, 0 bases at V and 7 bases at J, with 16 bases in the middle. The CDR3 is CASGLVIGDELNSPLHF. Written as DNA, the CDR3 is TGTGCTAGTGGTTTGGTAATAGGGGACGAACTAAATTCACCCCTCCACTTT.

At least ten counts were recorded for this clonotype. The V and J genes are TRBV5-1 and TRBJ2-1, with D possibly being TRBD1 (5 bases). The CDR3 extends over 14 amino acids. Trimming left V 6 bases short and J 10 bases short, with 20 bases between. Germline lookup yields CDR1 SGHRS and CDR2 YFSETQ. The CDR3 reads CASTPITGAGEQFF. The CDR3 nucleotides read TGCGCCAGCACCCCTATCACAGGAGCTGGGGAGCAGTTCTTC. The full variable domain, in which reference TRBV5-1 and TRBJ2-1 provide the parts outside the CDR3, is KAGVTQTPRYLIKTRGQQVTLSCSPISGHRSVSWYQQTPGQGLQFLFEYFSETQRNKGNFPGRFSGRQFSNSRSEMNVSTLELGDSALYLCASTPITGAGEQFFGPGTRLTVL.

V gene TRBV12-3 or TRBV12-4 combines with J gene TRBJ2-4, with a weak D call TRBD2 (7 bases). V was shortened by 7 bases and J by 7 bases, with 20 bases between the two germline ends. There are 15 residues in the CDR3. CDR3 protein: CASTWGGPLWNIQYF. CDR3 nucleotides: TGTGCCAGCACCTGGGGGGGGCCTCTGTGGAACATTCAGTACTTC.

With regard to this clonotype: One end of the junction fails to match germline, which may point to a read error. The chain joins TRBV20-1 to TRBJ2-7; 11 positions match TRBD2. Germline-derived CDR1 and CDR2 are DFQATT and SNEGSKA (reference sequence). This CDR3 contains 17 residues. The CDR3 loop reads CCADPWASGRTVYEQYF. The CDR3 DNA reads TGCTGTGCTGATCCTTGGGCTAGCGGGAGGACAGTCTACGAGCAGTACTTC.

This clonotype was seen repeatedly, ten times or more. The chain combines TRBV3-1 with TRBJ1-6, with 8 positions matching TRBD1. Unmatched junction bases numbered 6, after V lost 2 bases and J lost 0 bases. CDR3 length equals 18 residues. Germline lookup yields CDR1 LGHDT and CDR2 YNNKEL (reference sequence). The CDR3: CASSQTRQGSSYNSPLHF. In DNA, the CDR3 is TGTGCCAGCAGCCAAACCAGACAGGGGAGCTCCTATAATTCACCCCTCCACTTT.

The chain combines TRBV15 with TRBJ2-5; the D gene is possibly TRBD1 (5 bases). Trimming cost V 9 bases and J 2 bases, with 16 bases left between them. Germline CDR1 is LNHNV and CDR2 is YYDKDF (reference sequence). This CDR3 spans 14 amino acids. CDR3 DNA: TGTGCCACAGCCAGCCGAGACAGACAAGAGACCCAGTACTTC. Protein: CATASRDRQETQYF.

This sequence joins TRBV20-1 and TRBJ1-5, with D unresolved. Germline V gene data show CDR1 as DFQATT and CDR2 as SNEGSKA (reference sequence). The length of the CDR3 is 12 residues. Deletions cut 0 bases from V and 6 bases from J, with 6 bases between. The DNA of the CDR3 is TGCAGTGCTAGAGAGGGGATTCAGCCCCAGCATTTT. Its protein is CSAREGIQPQHF.

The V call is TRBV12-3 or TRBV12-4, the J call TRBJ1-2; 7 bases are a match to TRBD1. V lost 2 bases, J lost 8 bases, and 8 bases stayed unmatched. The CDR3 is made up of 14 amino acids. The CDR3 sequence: CASSLSGTARGYTF. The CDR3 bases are TGTGCCAGCAGTTTATCAGGGACAGCACGGGGCTACACCTTC.

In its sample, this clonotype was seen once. The CDR3 loop is CASSSFGAGDYEQYF. In DNA, the CDR3 is TGTGCCAGCTCTTCCTTCGGAGCGGGAGATTACGAGCAGTACTTC. The V gene is TRBV6-2 or TRBV6-3, the J gene TRBJ2-7; 8 bases are a match to TRBD2. Looked up from germline, CDR1 is MNHEY and CDR2 is SVGEGT. V dropped 8 bases and J dropped 4; count of bases not matched to a gene: 13. The length of the CDR3 is 15 residues.

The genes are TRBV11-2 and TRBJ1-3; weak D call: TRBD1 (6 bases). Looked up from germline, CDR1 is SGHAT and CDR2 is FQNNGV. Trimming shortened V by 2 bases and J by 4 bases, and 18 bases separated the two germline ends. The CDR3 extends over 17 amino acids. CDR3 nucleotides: TGTGCCAGCAGCTTATTAGCAGGGGTGACGCGGGGAAACACCATATATTTT. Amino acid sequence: CASSLLAGVTRGNTIYF.

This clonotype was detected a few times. The CDR3, as DNA: TGTGCCAGCAGCTTAGTCGTGATAGCCTACGAGCAGTACTTC. Translation: CASSLVVIAYEQYF. The chain employs TRBV7-2 and TRBJ2-7; no reliable D call. Trimming took 1 base from V and 2 from J, leaving 9 bases between them. Germline CDR1 and CDR2: SGHTA and FQGNSA. The CDR3 is made up of 14 amino acids. Full variable domain (rest looked up from reference TRBV7-2 and TRBJ2-7): GAGVSQSPSNKVTEKGKDVELRCDPISGHTALYWYRQSLGQGLEFLIYFQGNSAPDKSGLPSDRFSAERTGGSVSTLTIQRTQQEDSAVYLCASSLVVIAYEQYFGPGTRLTVT.

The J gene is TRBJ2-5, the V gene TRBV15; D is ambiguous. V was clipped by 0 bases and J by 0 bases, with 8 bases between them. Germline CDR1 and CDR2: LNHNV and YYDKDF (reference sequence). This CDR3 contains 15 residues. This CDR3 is CATSRDRAYQETQYF. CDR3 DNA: TGTGCCACCAGCAGAGATCGGGCGTACCAAGAGACCCAGTACTTC.

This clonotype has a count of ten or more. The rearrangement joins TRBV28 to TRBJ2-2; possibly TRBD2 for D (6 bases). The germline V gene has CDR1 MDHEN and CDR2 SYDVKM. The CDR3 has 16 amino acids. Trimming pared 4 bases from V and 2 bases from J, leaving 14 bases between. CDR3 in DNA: TGTGCCAGCAGTTCCCCTAGGAGGGGTAACACCGGGGAGCTGTTTTTT. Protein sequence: CASSSPRRGNTGELFF.

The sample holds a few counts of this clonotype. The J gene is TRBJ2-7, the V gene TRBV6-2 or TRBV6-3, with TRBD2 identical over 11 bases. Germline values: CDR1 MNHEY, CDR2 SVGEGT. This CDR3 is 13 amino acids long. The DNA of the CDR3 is TGTGCAGTAGCGGGAGGGTTCTCCTACGAGCAGTACTTC. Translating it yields CAVAGGFSYEQYF.